This record concerns one T cell receptor beta chain sequence. This entry is derived from a study of blood T cell repertoires in COVID-19. For the study at large: Italy, Spain and the United States were the sources of the convalescent and acute COVID-19 samples. T cells, B-cell-depleted T cells, or PBMCs provided the cDNA or gDNA that served as material.

Per the original data handling: It was from reference gene primer amplification that nucleated cell counts were estimated. The protocol was immunoSEQ multiplex PCR, while the TCRdb copy is restricted to in-frame clones and leaves out a portion. That table is the source of V, J and clone size, and D and trimming were worked out from the DNA. The table includes 25,000 to 35,000 clones, around 90% detected once. CDR3 size: 13 residues. Per the germline V gene, CDR1 is MGHRA and CDR2 is YSYEKL. V was shortened by 4 bases and J by 0 bases, with 7 bases between the two germline ends. The rearrangement links TRBV4-1 to TRBJ2-7; D gene unclear. Specimen: peripheral blood. The TCR sequence derives from a man in his 60s with active COVID-19. The CDR3 sequence is CASSRAGSYEQYF. The DNA of the CDR3 is TGCGCCAGCAGCCGTGCAGGCTCCTACGAGCAGTACTTC.